Sequencing of this T cell receptor (beta chain) was carried out in a study of cytomegalovirus exposure and HLA in healthy donors. Germline V CDR1 and CDR2: MNHEY, SMNVEV (reference sequence). Trimming removed 4 bases from V and 0 bases from J, with 10 bases in between. This CDR3 has 15 residues. Primers included in the PCR were 60 Vbeta and 13 Jbeta primers. Clones were sequenced by immunoSEQ multiplex PCR, and TCRdb holds only the in-frame ones, with some missing. Of 100,000 to 150,000 clones in the sample, roughly 78% are singletons; the top ten hold roughly a tenth. This receptor was taken from a young man in good health and CMV-seropositive. The chain links TRBV27 to TRBJ2-1, with D maybe TRBD1 (6 bases). The sequenced sample consisted of PBMCs. The CDR3 spells CASSSIQGSYNEQFF. The CDR3 nucleotides are TGTGCCAGCAGTTCTATACAGGGCTCCTACAATGAGCAGTTCTTC.